The T cell receptor beta chain under discussion was sequenced for a study of T cells after yellow fever vaccination. Whole-study results and caveats: Primary-vaccination clones mostly resurfaced post-booster (nearly 97% CD4, about 87% CD8).

Trimming left V 0 bases short and J 2 bases short, with 19 bases between. Germline values: CDR1 WSHSY, CDR2 SAAADI. The CDR3 is 18 amino acids. This clonotype was observed a few times. Its specificity is not known. TCRdb re-analysed the 5' RACE reads in MiXCR, keeping a single row per CDR3 protein. The sample shows a few hundred thousand distinct CDR3 sequences, about 5.2% of them seen only once. The specimen was CD4+ T cells sorted from PBMCs, collected on the day of the yellow fever booster vaccination. J is TRBJ1-1 and V is TRBV10-2; perhaps TRBD1 as D (5 bases). This clonotype was obtained from a man aged 18-30 years who received the YFV17D yellow fever vaccine. The CDR3 DNA follows: TGCGCCAGCAGTGAGTCAAAGGGGCCATCTAGGTTTAACACTGAAGCTTTCTTT. Its protein product is CASSESKGPSRFNTEAFF.